This T cell receptor beta chain was captured by sequencing in a study of T-cell reconstitution after alpha-beta-depleted transplantation in children. During its preparation, the TCRbeta library received unique molecular identifiers. MiXCR, applied by TCRdb to the PCR reads, yields one record per CDR3 protein. The sample consists of about 610,000 distinct CDR3 sequences, 10% to 13% of them appearing once. V lost 0 bases and J 11 bases, leaving 8 bases between the germline ends. This CDR3 spans 13 amino acids. From germline, CDR1 is LGHDT and CDR2 YNNKEL (reference sequence). The origin of this receptor is a human donor who donated a stem cell graft to a child with acute myeloid leukemia. This chain connects TRBV3-1 to TRBJ1-6, with D uncertain. Source: PBMCs from the stem cell graft donor, taken from the stem cell graft. The CDR3 DNA is TGTGCCAGCAGCCAAGAACGGGCGCCACCCCTCCACTTT. Its protein product is CASSQERAPPLHF.